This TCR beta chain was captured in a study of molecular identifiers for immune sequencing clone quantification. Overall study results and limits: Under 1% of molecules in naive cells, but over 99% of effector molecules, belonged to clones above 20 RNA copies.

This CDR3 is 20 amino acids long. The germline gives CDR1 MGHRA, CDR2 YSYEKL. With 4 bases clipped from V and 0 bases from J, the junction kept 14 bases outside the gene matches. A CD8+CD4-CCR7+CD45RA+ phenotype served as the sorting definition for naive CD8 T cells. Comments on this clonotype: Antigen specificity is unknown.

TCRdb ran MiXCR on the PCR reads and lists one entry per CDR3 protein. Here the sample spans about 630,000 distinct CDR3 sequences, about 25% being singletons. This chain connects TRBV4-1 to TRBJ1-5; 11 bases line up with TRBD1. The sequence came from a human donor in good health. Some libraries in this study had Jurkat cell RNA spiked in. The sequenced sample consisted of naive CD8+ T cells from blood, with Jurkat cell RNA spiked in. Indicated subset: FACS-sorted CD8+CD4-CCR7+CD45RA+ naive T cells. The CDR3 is CASSPLLGQGDSFSNQPQHF. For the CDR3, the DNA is TGCGCCAGCAGCCCTTTGTTGGGACAGGGGGATTCGTTTAGCAATCAGCCCCAGCATTTT.